A single sample gave rise to the 13 T cell receptor beta chains below, sequenced in a study of early T cells in non-severe SARS-CoV-2 infection. MiXCR was run by TCRdb on the 5' RACE reads, yielding one entry per CDR3 protein. The sample lists 70,000 to 85,000 distinct CDR3 sequences; 9% to 15% were seen once. Sequenced here: whole blood, sampled at baseline. These receptors were taken from an adult who was a healthcare worker with PCR-confirmed SARS-CoV-2 infection or an uninfected control (not recorded which). The donor label of this sample is uncertain.

The DNA of the CDR3 is TGTGCCAGCAGCTTAACTTTTGGACGGAGTGGCTACACCTTC. Translation gives CASSLTFGRSGYTF. This chain joins TRBV7-2 and TRBJ1-2; no firm D call. The CDR3 is 14 amino acids. Germline lookup yields CDR1 SGHTA and CDR2 FQGNSA. V was shortened by 2 bases and J by 7 bases, with 14 bases between the two germline ends.

This clonotype has just a few counts. The V call is TRBV3-1, the J call TRBJ2-3; D possibly corresponds to TRBD2 (6 bases). V lost 3 bases, J lost 1 base, and 11 bases lay in between. There are 15 residues in the CDR3. Germline V gene data show CDR1 as LGHDT and CDR2 as YNNKEL (reference sequence). The CDR3 nucleotides are TGTGCCAGCAGCCAGCTGGCTAGCGGCACAGATACGCAGTATTTT. Protein: CASSQLASGTDTQYF.

This chain connects TRBV6-2 or TRBV6-3 to TRBJ2-7; possible D gene TRBD2, 6 bases. Trimming took 2 bases from V and 6 from J, leaving 11 bases between them. Germline CDR1 is MNHEY and CDR2 is SVGEGT. This CDR3 has 13 residues. The CDR3 region has the DNA TGTGCCAGCAGTTACGTATCCGGGAGCGAGCAGTACTTC. Translated, it gives CASSYVSGSEQYF.

The V gene is TRBV19, the J gene TRBJ2-7; D is perhaps TRBD1 (6 bases). This CDR3 is built from 15 residues. V was cut by 6 bases and J by 4 bases, with 19 bases left in between. CDR1 is LNHDA, CDR2 SQIVND, per germline (reference sequence). CDR3: CASSVTGTSFYEQYF. The DNA for the CDR3 is TGTGCCAGTAGCGTTACCGGGACATCATTTTACGAGCAGTACTTC.

V gene TRBV11-2 combines with J gene TRBJ2-1, with 10 bases identical to TRBD2. The V gene's germline CDR1 is SGHAT and CDR2 FQNNGV. V gave up 1 base and J gave up 4 bases; unmatched junction bases: 13. The CDR3 covers 19 residues. CDR3 bases: TGTGCCAGCAGCTTAGCGGGGTCTAGCGGGAGCATATGGTACAATGAGCAGTTCTTC. It codes for CASSLAGSSGSIWYNEQFF.

This chain connects TRBV20-1 to TRBJ2-5; 7 bases match TRBD1. Looked up from germline, CDR1 is DFQATT and CDR2 is SNEGSKA (reference sequence). V was clipped by 8 bases and J by 4 bases; unmatched bases: 13. The CDR3 has 14 amino acids. CDR3 sequence: CSLPRDRAGETQYF. CDR3 DNA: TGCAGTCTACCCAGAGACAGGGCGGGAGAGACCCAGTACTTC.

This clonotype was counted at least ten times. The DNA for the CDR3 is TGTGCCACCAGCAGCAGACAGGGGGCTGGGAATGAGCAGTTCTTC. This sequence encodes CATSSRQGAGNEQFF. J is TRBJ2-1 and V is TRBV15; 10 bases map to TRBD1. CDR3 length: 15 amino acids. V lost 3 bases, J lost 7 bases, and 6 bases stayed unmatched. The germline V gene encodes CDR1 LNHNV and CDR2 YYDKDF (reference sequence).

This clonotype has at least ten counts. This chain connects TRBV29-1 to TRBJ2-5; D may correspond to TRBD1 or TRBD2 (5 bases each). Trimming shortened V by 3 bases and J by 7 bases, and 18 bases separated the two germline ends. The CDR3 sequence is 14 residues long. Per germline, CDR1 SQVTM and CDR2 ANQGSEA. The CDR3 DNA reads as TGCAGCGTTGATGGGACGGGAAATTTCGGGACCCAGTACTTC. As protein: CSVDGTGNFGTQYF.

The chain is built from TRBV19 and TRBJ2-4; 10 nucleotides agree with TRBD2. Germline V CDR1 and CDR2: LNHDA, SQIVND (reference sequence). Trimming cost V 5 bases and J 3 bases; bases outside gene matches: 7. The CDR3 is 16 residues long. The CDR3 reads CASSSGLAEGKNIQYF. In DNA, the CDR3 is TGTGCCAGTAGTTCCGGACTAGCGGAAGGCAAAAACATTCAGTACTTC. Full variable domain (outside the CDR3, taken from reference TRBV19 and TRBJ2-4): DGGITQSPKYLFRKEGQNVTLSCEQNLNHDAMYWYRQDPGQGLRLIYYSQIVNDFQKGDIAEGYSVSREKKESFPLTVTSAQKNPTAFYLCASSSGLAEGKNIQYFGAGTRLSVL.

Only a few counts were recorded for this clonotype. The V and J genes are TRBV21-1 and TRBJ2-2; the table's D call, TRBD2, was not checked against the DNA. TRBV21-1 is a listed pseudogene. The CDR3 runs 12 residues. CDR3 in amino acids: CARISGTGELFF. The CDR3 DNA is TGTGCCAGGATTAGCGGCACCGGGGAGCTGTTTTTT.

The chain couples TRBV19 to TRBJ1-2; 7 bases line up with TRBD1. The CDR3 covers 14 residues. The trim removed 5 bases at V and 3 bases at J, leaving 6 bases unmatched. CDR1 is LNHDA, CDR2 SQIVND, per germline (reference sequence). The CDR3 loop is CASSEQGPDYGYTF. CDR3 bases: TGTGCCAGTAGTGAACAGGGGCCAGACTATGGCTACACCTTC. The full variable domain, its missing parts supplied by reference TRBV19 and TRBJ1-2, is DGGITQSPKYLFRKEGQNVTLSCEQNLNHDAMYWYRQDPGQGLRLIYYSQIVNDFQKGDIAEGYSVSREKKESFPLTVTSAQKNPTAFYLCASSEQGPDYGYTFGSGTRLTVV.

This clonotype was counted ten times or more. The gene calls are TRBV10-3 and TRBJ2-1, with 8 bases lining up with TRBD1. The V gene end was trimmed by 9 bases and the J gene end by 10 bases; junction bases not matched to a gene: 11. Germline CDR1 is ENHRY and CDR2 is SYGVKD. The CDR3 loop spans 13 amino acids. CDR3 sequence: CAIKRQGPPEQFF. CDR3 coding DNA: TGTGCCATTAAACGACAGGGGCCTCCAGAGCAGTTCTTC.

In this sample, this clonotype turned up a few times. The gene calls are TRBV6-1 and TRBJ2-2; D is unclear. Trimming removed 6 bases at V and 4 bases at J, with 12 bases between. The CDR3 runs 14 residues. From germline, CDR1 is MNHNS and CDR2 SASEGT. CDR3 bases: TGTGCCAGCAGGCGGATGGAAATCACCGGGGAGCTGTTTTTT. Its protein product is CASRRMEITGELFF.